The 3 T cell receptor beta chains listed next were all sequenced from one sample in a study of read filtering for tumor transcriptome and immune sequencing. From 300 to 450 ng of RNA, a library with molecular barcoded alpha/delta and beta/gamma adaptors was made. In TCRdb, the reads were re-called with MiXCR into one record per CDR3 protein. Here the sample spans some 140,000 distinct CDR3 sequences, roughly 13% being singletons. Material: a population of CD138-negative cells sorted from bone marrow. These TCRs come from a donor aged 40 or older with multiple myeloma.

This clonotype was seen many times. V is TRBV27 and J is TRBJ2-7, with D perhaps being TRBD1 or TRBD2 (5 bases each). The CDR3 extends over 17 amino acids. Per the germline V gene, CDR1 is MNHEY and CDR2 is SMNVEV (reference sequence). Between the trimmed V and J ends, which lost 4 bases and 4 bases, there was a span of 23 bases. CDR3 protein: CASSSQMPGTGIYEQYF. The CDR3 region has the DNA TGTGCCAGCAGTTCCCAGATGCCGGGGACCGGTATATACGAGCAGTACTTC.

This clonotype has ten or more counts. The chain employs TRBV29-1 and TRBJ1-2; no clear D gene. CDR3 length: 11 residues. Germline V gene sequence: CDR1 SQVTM, CDR2 ANQGSEA. Trimming left V 3 bases short and J 2 bases short, with 4 bases between. Written as DNA, the CDR3 is TGCAGCGTTGATGAGAACTATGGCTACACCTTC. Protein: CSVDENYGYTF.

This clonotype was counted at least ten times. J is TRBJ1-1 and V is TRBV7-3; D is perhaps TRBD1 (5 bases). Trimming took off 2 bases at V and 4 bases at J, with 11 bases between the two ends. The CDR3 length is 14 residues. Germline V gene lookup returns CDR1 SGHTA and CDR2 FQGTGA. DNA of the CDR3: TGTGCCAGCAGCTTATTCGCAGGGAGCACTGAAGCTTTCTTT. Translated, it gives CASSLFAGSTEAFF. Combining the CDR3 with reference TRBV7-3 and TRBJ1-1 gives the whole variable domain GAGVSQTPSNKVTEKGKYVELRCDPISGHTALYWYRQSLGQGPEFLIYFQGTGAADDSGLPNDRFFAVRPEGSVSTLKIQRTERGDSAVYLCASSLFAGSTEAFFGQGTRLTVV.